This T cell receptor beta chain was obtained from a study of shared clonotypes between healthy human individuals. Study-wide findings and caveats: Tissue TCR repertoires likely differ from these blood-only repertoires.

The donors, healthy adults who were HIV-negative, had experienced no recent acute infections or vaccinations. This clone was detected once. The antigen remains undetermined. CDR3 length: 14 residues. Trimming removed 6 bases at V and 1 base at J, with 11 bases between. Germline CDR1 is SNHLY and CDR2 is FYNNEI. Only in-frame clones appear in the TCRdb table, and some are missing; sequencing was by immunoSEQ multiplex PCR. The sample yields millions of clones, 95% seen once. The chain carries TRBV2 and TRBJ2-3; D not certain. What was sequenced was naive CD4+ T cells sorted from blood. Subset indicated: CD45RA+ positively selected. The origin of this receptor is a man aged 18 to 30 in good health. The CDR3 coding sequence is TGTGCCAGCAGGGCTAGGGTAGGCACAGATACGCAGTATTTT. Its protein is CASRARVGTDTQYF.